Each of the 31 T cell receptor beta chains below was sequenced from the same sample in a study of T cell repertoires in cytomegalovirus infection. TCRdb re-called the reads through MiXCR, storing one row per CDR3 protein. Here the sample spans 400,000 to 550,000 distinct CDR3 sequences, 10% to 12% being singletons. Sequenced material: PBMCs. These receptors originate from a human donor in good health (CMV status not recorded). Some clones in this sample may be carry-over from other donors' samples.

The genes are TRBV28 and TRBJ1-1; tentatively, D is TRBD1 (6 bases). The CDR3 sequence is 15 residues long. The V end lost 6 bases, the J end lost 6 bases, and 20 bases lay between the germline ends. The germline gives CDR1 MDHEN, CDR2 SYDVKM. The CDR3 DNA sequence: TGTGCCAGCAGACGACCTCAGGGGAGGGACGCTGAAGCTTTCTTT. It specifies CASRRPQGRDAEAFF.

This clonotype was seen a few times. This chain connects TRBV28 to TRBJ2-7; perhaps TRBD1 as D (6 bases). Per the germline V gene, CDR1 is MDHEN and CDR2 is SYDVKM. The germline V and J ends were trimmed by 5 bases and 4 bases, with 15 bases remaining between them. This CDR3 is built from 14 residues. CDR3 DNA: TGTGCCAGCAGTCGACAGGCTCCCCGGTACGAGCAGTACTTC. Amino acid sequence: CASSRQAPRYEQYF. The entire variable domain, with the rest obtained from reference TRBV28 and TRBJ2-7, is as follows: DVKVTQSSRYLVKRTGEKVFLECVQDMDHENMFWYRQDPGLGLRLIYFSYDVKMKEKGDIPEGYSVSREKKERFSLILESASTNQTSMYLCASSRQAPRYEQYFGPGTRLTVT.

The V and J genes are TRBV4-1 and TRBJ2-5; D possibly corresponds to TRBD2 (5 bases). The V end lost 1 base, the J end lost 2 bases, and 8 bases lay between the germline ends. CDR3 length equals 14 residues. Germline V gives CDR1 MGHRA, CDR2 YSYEKL. The CDR3 region is CASSQVPGQETQYF. The CDR3 bases are TGCGCCAGCAGCCAAGTCCCGGGACAAGAGACCCAGTACTTC.

The chain recombines TRBV28 with TRBJ2-4; D perhaps matches TRBD2 (6 bases). Germline CDR1 reads MDHEN; CDR2 reads SYDVKM. The V gene lost 5 bases and the J gene lost 0 bases, with 11 bases spanning the gap. The CDR3 contains 15 residues. This chain's CDR3 is CASSLPGLAKNIQYF. CDR3 DNA: TGTGCCAGCAGTCTCCCGGGACTAGCCAAAAACATTCAGTACTTC.

This clonotype occurred a few times. The V gene is TRBV10-3, the J gene TRBJ2-3; 9 bases fit TRBD1. The CDR3 runs to 15 residues. Germline CDR1 and CDR2: ENHRY and SYGVKD. The ends lost 6 bases at V and 3 bases at J; junction bases unmatched: 7. CDR3 sequence: CAIRTGGGQTDTQYF. The DNA for the CDR3 is TGTGCCATCAGAACAGGGGGCGGGCAGACAGATACGCAGTATTTT.

A remark on this clonotype: A much larger clone lies a single base off, so this may be a read error. The chain has TRBV10-3 and TRBJ1-6; maybe TRBD1 (5 bases). This CDR3 is 18 amino acids long. CDR1 is ENHRY and CDR2 is SYGVKD in the germline V gene. V lost 5 bases and J 4 bases, leaving 21 bases between the germline ends. The CDR3 spells CAISILPPGSLYNSPLHF. DNA of the CDR3: TGTGCCATCAGTATTCTTCCCCCAGGGTCATTATATAATTCACCCCTCCACTTT.

In this sample, this clonotype turned up many times. The genes are TRBV7-9 and TRBJ2-7; D unclear. V was clipped by 0 bases and J by 2 bases, with 2 bases between them. The CDR3 runs 12 residues. Germline V lookup: CDR1 SEHNR, CDR2 FQNEAQ (reference sequence). This CDR3 is CASSLATYEQYF. The CDR3 DNA follows: TGTGCCAGCAGCTTAGCGACCTACGAGCAGTACTTC.

The chain carries TRBV4-2 and TRBJ2-5; 9 nucleotides match TRBD1. Trimming took 4 bases from V and 6 from J; bases not matched to a gene: 12. Germline CDR1 LGHNA, CDR2 YNFKEQ. The CDR3 length is 16 residues. The CDR3 nucleotides are TGTGCCAGCAGCCCCCTAGACAGGGGGGGACTGAAGACCCAGTACTTC. It encodes CASSPLDRGGLKTQYF.

This clonotype was recorded at least ten times. The V gene is TRBV27, the J gene TRBJ2-4; D might be TRBD2 (6 bases). Per germline, CDR1 MNHEY and CDR2 SMNVEV (reference sequence). V was clipped by 6 bases and J by 0 bases, with 12 bases between them. The CDR3 runs to 15 residues. Written as DNA, the CDR3 is TGTGCCAGCAGACCGGAGGGCCTAGCCAAAAACATTCAGTACTTC. It encodes CASRPEGLAKNIQYF.

This sequence joins TRBV28 and TRBJ1-3; perhaps TRBD1 as D (5 bases). Germline V gene data show CDR1 as MDHEN and CDR2 as SYDVKM. CDR3 length equals 17 residues. Between the trimmed V and J ends, which lost 3 bases and 0 bases, there was a span of 15 bases. The CDR3, as DNA: TGTGCCAGCAGTTTGTTCCGTTGGGGGATCTCTGGAAACACCATATATTTT. Translated, it gives CASSLFRWGISGNTIYF. Variable domain in full (rest from reference TRBV28 and TRBJ1-3): DVKVTQSSRYLVKRTGEKVFLECVQDMDHENMFWYRQDPGLGLRLIYFSYDVKMKEKGDIPEGYSVSREKKERFSLILESASTNQTSMYLCASSLFRWGISGNTIYFGEGSWLTVV.

As concerns this clonotype: This may arise from a read error, as a much more abundant clone is one base away. V is TRBV2 and J is TRBJ2-1; 7 nucleotides line up with TRBD2. The CDR3 totals 16 residues. Germline CDR1 and CDR2: SNHLY and FYNNEI. V lost 3 bases, J lost 12 bases, and 17 bases stayed unmatched. The CDR3 coding sequence is TGTGCCAGCAGTGAGTTGGCTAGCGGAGACGGCGATGGGCAGTTCTTC. Residues: CASSELASGDGDGQFF.

A few counts support this clonotype. This sequence joins TRBV24-1 and TRBJ2-7, with D perhaps matching TRBD1 (5 bases). V was pared by 2 bases and J by 0 bases, with 10 bases between. Germline V CDR1 and CDR2: KGHDR, SFDVKD. The CDR3 is 15 amino acids. DNA for the CDR3: TGTGCCACCAGTGATTCAGCCGACAGCTCCTACGAGCAGTACTTC. Residues: CATSDSADSSYEQYF.

This clonotype came up many times. The rearrangement joins TRBV20-1 to TRBJ2-7; D possibly corresponds to TRBD2 (6 bases). Trimming stripped 2 bases from V and 0 bases from J, with 20 bases between. This CDR3 is 17 amino acids long. Germline CDR1 and CDR2: DFQATT and SNEGSKA (reference sequence). The CDR3 region has the DNA TGCAGTGCTAGAAGGTATGAGGGACTGACCGGCTCCTACGAGCAGTACTTC. Protein sequence: CSARRYEGLTGSYEQYF.

The rearrangement joins TRBV20-1 to TRBJ1-2, with 10 bases lining up with TRBD1. Unmatched junction bases numbered 2, after V lost 3 bases and J lost 7 bases. The CDR3 is 12 amino acids. Germline V gives CDR1 DFQATT, CDR2 SNEGSKA (reference sequence). In DNA form, the CDR3 reads TGCAGTGCTAGGCGGGACAGGGGTGGCTACACCTTC. Translating gives CSARRDRGGYTF.

This clonotype was observed at least ten times. The chain carries TRBV7-9 and TRBJ1-1; maybe TRBD1 (6 bases). The CDR3 consists of 14 residues. Germline V gene lookup returns CDR1 SEHNR and CDR2 FQNEAQ (reference sequence). Trimming removed 6 bases at V and 1 base at J, with 12 bases between. CDR3 sequence reads: CASRGDNGNTEAFF. CDR3 DNA: TGTGCCAGCAGGGGGGACAACGGGAACACTGAAGCTTTCTTT.

This clonotype was observed at least ten times. The J gene is TRBJ2-3, the V gene TRBV7-2, with 7 bases that match TRBD2. Germline-derived CDR1 and CDR2 are SGHTA and FQGNSA. The J segment lost 8 bases and the V segment lost 1 base, leaving 12 bases of the junction unmatched. This CDR3 comprises 16 residues. For the CDR3, the DNA is TGTGCCAGCAGCTTAGAAGCGGGGACCCCCCGGGGTACGCAGTATTTT. It yields the protein CASSLEAGTPRGTQYF.

This clonotype was detected a few times. V is TRBV12-5 and J is TRBJ2-1; D may be TRBD1 (7 bases). The germline V gene encodes CDR1 LGHNT and CDR2 FRNRAP. V was cut by 5 bases and J by 3 bases, with 17 bases left in between. The CDR3 has 16 amino acids. The CDR3 here is CASGPPAGQFYNEQFF. The CDR3 DNA reads as TGTGCTAGTGGTCCCCCCGCGGGACAGTTCTACAATGAGCAGTTCTTC.

This clonotype has a count of ten or more. The rearrangement links TRBV6-1 to TRBJ2-3; tentative D call: TRBD2 (5 bases). This CDR3 has 19 residues. Per germline, CDR1 MNHNS and CDR2 SASEGT. Trimming cost V 2 bases and J 6 bases, with 27 bases left between them. This CDR3 reads CASSEPRSPSSLFRDTQYF. CDR3 DNA sequence: TGTGCCAGCAGTGAACCCCGTAGCCCTAGCTCCTTATTTAGGGATACGCAGTATTTT.

This clonotype has a handful of counts. V and J are TRBV6-2 or TRBV6-3 and TRBJ2-2; TRBD1 matches 7 bases. The CDR3 covers 15 residues. J lost 4 bases, V lost 3 bases, and 5 bases had no gene match. In germline, CDR1 is MNHEY, CDR2 SVGEGT. DNA for the CDR3: TGTGCCAGCAGTTATCAGACAGGGAGCACCGGGGAGCTGTTTTTT. It encodes CASSYQTGSTGELFF.

This clonotype was picked up many times. CDR3 sequence reads: CASSLADRGDEQYF. The DNA for the CDR3 is TGCGCCAGCAGCTTGGCCGACAGGGGCGACGAGCAGTACTTC. This sequence joins TRBV5-1 and TRBJ2-7; 8 bases agree with TRBD1. This CDR3 contains 14 residues. V was clipped by 0 bases and J by 5 bases; unmatched bases: 4. Germline V CDR1 and CDR2: SGHRS, YFSETQ.

This clonotype was found many times. The chain recombines TRBV7-3 with TRBJ2-1, with D perhaps matching TRBD1 (5 bases). The germline V gene encodes CDR1 SGHTA and CDR2 FQGTGA. Trimming stripped 1 base from V and 4 bases from J, with 8 bases between. The CDR3 extends over 14 amino acids. CDR3 nucleotides: TGTGCCAGCAGCTTAAGTCCAGGGTACAATGAGCAGTTCTTC. It is translated as CASSLSPGYNEQFF. Filled out from reference TRBV7-3 and TRBJ2-1, the complete variable domain reads GAGVSQTPSNKVTEKGKYVELRCDPISGHTALYWYRQSLGQGPEFLIYFQGTGAADDSGLPNDRFFAVRPEGSVSTLKIQRTERGDSAVYLCASSLSPGYNEQFFGPGTRLTVL.

V gene TRBV20-1 combines with J gene TRBJ1-1; D not resolved. The ends were cut back, 5 bases at V and 2 bases at J, with 9 bases in the middle. Germline CDR1 DFQATT, CDR2 SNEGSKA (reference sequence). The CDR3 is made up of 12 amino acids. The CDR3 DNA follows: TGCAGTGCTCAGAGGAGAAACACTGAAGCTTTCTTT. It is translated as CSAQRRNTEAFF.

The table lists this clonotype with many counts. This chain joins TRBV12-3 or TRBV12-4 and TRBJ1-2, with D perhaps TRBD1 (6 bases). V lost 6 bases and J lost 4, with 18 bases in between. The CDR3 is 15 residues long. The CDR3 nucleotides read TGTGCCAGCAGCCAACAGGGCACGGGAAGCTATGGCTACACCTTC. Protein sequence: CASSQQGTGSYGYTF.

On this clonotype itself: A much bigger clone sits one base away, suggesting this may be a read error. This CDR3 is CASSDMSYGYTF. CDR3 in DNA: TGTGCCAGCAGCGATATGAGCTATGGCTACACCTTC. V usage is TRBV5-6 and J usage is TRBJ1-2; no definite D call. Trimming pared 4 bases from V and 4 bases from J, leaving 8 bases between. From germline, CDR1 is SGHDT and CDR2 YYEEEE. This CDR3 region has 12 residues.

In this sample, this clonotype turned up once. The chain carries TRBV12-3 or TRBV12-4 and TRBJ2-7; a weak D match, TRBD2 (6 bases). V gave up 7 bases and J gave up 7 bases, with 26 bases separating them. This CDR3 spans 16 amino acids. The CDR3 sequence is CASTQSGRDGPQEQYF. The CDR3 DNA follows: TGTGCCAGCACTCAGAGCGGGCGGGATGGCCCACAGGAGCAGTACTTC.

This clonotype occurred many times. The chain links TRBV15 to TRBJ1-1, with D possibly being TRBD1 (5 bases). Germline V gene sequence: CDR1 LNHNV, CDR2 YYDKDF (reference sequence). V dropped 3 bases and J dropped 11 bases, with 13 bases sitting between them. CDR3 length: 12 residues. The CDR3 nucleotides read TGTGCCACCAGCAGCCGGGACCTGAATGCTTTCTTT. It translates to CATSSRDLNAFF.

This clonotype was observed at least ten times. V usage is TRBV10-2 and J usage is TRBJ2-5; D is possibly TRBD1 (5 bases). This CDR3 contains 15 residues. Germline CDR1 reads WSHSY; CDR2 reads SAAADI. Trimming removed 6 bases from V and 1 base from J, with 15 bases in between. CDR3 nucleotide sequence: TGCGCCAGCAGCGAGAGTACAGGTGCCCAAGAGACCCAGTACTTC. Translating gives CASSESTGAQETQYF.

V and J are TRBV3-1 and TRBJ2-7, with D tentatively TRBD2 (6 bases). Per the germline V gene, CDR1 is LGHDT and CDR2 is YNNKEL (reference sequence). V lost 4 bases and J lost 3, with 10 bases in between. The CDR3 totals 13 residues. CDR3 amino acids: CASSPFSGYEQYF. CDR3 nucleotide sequence: TGTGCCAGCAGCCCTTTTAGCGGCTACGAGCAGTACTTC.

This clonotype showed up just a few times. The V gene is TRBV28, the J gene TRBJ1-1, with 7 bases matching TRBD1. Trimming at V came to 1 base and at J to 8 bases, leaving 1 base not matched to a gene. The CDR3 has 12 amino acids. CDR1 is MDHEN, CDR2 SYDVKM, per germline. For the CDR3, the DNA is TGTGCCAGCAGTTTATTCAGGGGGGAAGCTTTCTTT. This sequence encodes CASSLFRGEAFF. Complete variable domain (other parts from reference TRBV28 and TRBJ1-1): DVKVTQSSRYLVKRTGEKVFLECVQDMDHENMFWYRQDPGLGLRLIYFSYDVKMKEKGDIPEGYSVSREKKERFSLILESASTNQTSMYLCASSLFRGEAFFGQGTRLTVV.

The gene calls are TRBV20-1 and TRBJ2-5, with 9 positions matching TRBD2. The junction had 6 bases not matched to a gene; V was cut back by 4 bases and J by 0 bases. The germline gives CDR1 DFQATT, CDR2 SNEGSKA (reference sequence). This CDR3 region has 15 residues. CDR3 residues: CSAIRLAEYQETQYF. The CDR3 bases are TGCAGTGCTATTCGACTAGCGGAGTACCAAGAGACCCAGTACTTC.

There are many counts of this clonotype. The V call is TRBV19, the J call TRBJ1-5; TRBD1 agrees at 9 bases. The V gene's germline CDR1 is LNHDA and CDR2 SQIVND (reference sequence). Germline trimming cut 4 bases from V and 4 bases from J; bases unmatched to any gene: 5. The CDR3 is made up of 15 amino acids. In nucleotides, the CDR3 is TGTGCCAGTAGTACGGGACAGGGTTTTAATCAGCCCCAGCATTTT. It is translated as CASSTGQGFNQPQHF.